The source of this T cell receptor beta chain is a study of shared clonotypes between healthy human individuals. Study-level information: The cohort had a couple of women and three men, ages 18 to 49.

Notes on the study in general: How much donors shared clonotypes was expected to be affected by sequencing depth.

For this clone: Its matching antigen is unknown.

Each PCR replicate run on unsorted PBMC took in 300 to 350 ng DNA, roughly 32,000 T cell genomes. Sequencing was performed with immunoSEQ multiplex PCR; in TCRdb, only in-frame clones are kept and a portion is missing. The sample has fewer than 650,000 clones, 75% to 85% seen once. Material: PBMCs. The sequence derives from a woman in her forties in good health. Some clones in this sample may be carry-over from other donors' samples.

The CDR3, as DNA: TGTGCCAGCAGCTTAAAGCGGCGGACTGAAGCTTTCTTT. It specifies CASSLKRRTEAFF. The rearrangement links TRBV7-3 to TRBJ1-1; D is uncertain. CDR1 SGHTA and CDR2 FQGTGA come from the germline V gene. Deletions cut 1 base from V and 5 bases from J, with 8 bases between. The CDR3 length is 13 residues.